A selection of T cell receptor beta chains follows, all from one sample in a study of blood T cell repertoires in COVID-19. Assay used: immunoSEQ multiplex PCR; TCRdb lists only in-frame clones, some missing. The sample comprises 220,000 or so clones, roughly 84% of which are singletons, and 20% rests with the top ten. The sequencing sample was made of peripheral blood. Every receptor here comes from a man younger than 40 with active or convalescent COVID-19. Both conserved end residues are part of each CDR3. A D gene is named only where the DNA matches it firmly. Rows give clone size only sometimes, using once, few, many, or a class for an expanded clone.

J | D | V | size | CDR3 | DNA
TRBJ2-6 | - | TRBV4-2 | few | CASSQAGETGANVLTF | TGTGCCAGCAGCCAAGCGGGAGAAACTGGGGCCAACGTCCTGACTTTC
TRBJ1-5 | - | TRBV4-1 | - | CASSQDGGVDQPQHF | TGCGCCAGCAGCCAAGATGGCGGGGTTGATCAGCCCCAGCATTTT
TRBJ1-1 | - | TRBV6-2/TRBV6-3 | - | CASSYPGGGTEAFF | TGTGCCAGCAGTTACCCGGGAGGAGGCACTGAAGCTTTCTTT
TRBJ1-4 | TRBD1 | TRBV4-2 | - | CASSHPGTGNEKLFF | TGTGCCAGCAGCCATCCAGGGACAGGGAATGAAAAACTGTTTTTT
TRBJ2-3 | - | TRBV6-5 | - | CASSLGRKATDTQYF | TGTGCCAGCAGTTTGGGCCGAAAAGCCACAGATACGCAGTATTTT
TRBJ2-7 | TRBD1 | TRBV25-1 | - | CASSVQVTGAAYEQYF | TGTGCCAGCAGTGTTCAGGTGACAGGGGCGGCCTACGAGCAGTACTTC
TRBJ2-3 | - | TRBV18 | - | CASSPPRWDTQYF | TGTGCCAGCTCCCCCCCCCGGTGGGATACGCAGTATTTT
TRBJ1-5 | TRBD1 | TRBV11-2 | few | CASSLDRGQPQHF | TGTGCCAGCAGCTTAGACAGGGGGCAGCCCCAGCATTTT
TRBJ1-5 | - | TRBV5-6 | - | CASSLLLNQPQHF | TGTGCCAGCAGCTTGCTACTGAATCAGCCCCAGCATTTT
TRBJ1-2 | TRBD1 | TRBV6-6 | - | CASSSGTANYGYTF | TGTGCCAGCAGTTCCGGGACAGCTAACTATGGCTACACCTTC
TRBJ1-1 | - | TRBV30 | - | CAWSSGFATEAFF | TGTGCCTGGAGTTCGGGTTTCGCCACTGAAGCTTTCTTT
TRBJ1-2 | TRBD1 | TRBV20-1 | few | CSARGDRGAF | TGCAGTGCTAGAGGAGACAGGGGTGCCTTC
TRBJ1-1 | TRBD1 | TRBV5-1 | - | CASSLDTGVNTEAFF | TGCGCCAGCAGCCTTGATACAGGGGTGAACACTGAAGCTTTCTTT
TRBJ1-2 | TRBD1 | TRBV5-1 | - | CASSLRRGQNNYGYTF | TGCGCCAGCAGCTTGAGGAGGGGACAGAACAACTATGGCTACACCTTC
TRBJ2-7 | - | TRBV7-9 | once | CASSSTYEQYF | TGTGCCAGCAGCTCGACATACGAGCAGTACTTC
TRBJ2-3 | TRBD2 | TRBV4-1 | - | CASSQVPPGRPTDTQYF | TGCGCCAGCAGCCAAGTCCCCCCCGGGAGGCCCACAGATACGCAGTATTTT
TRBJ2-6 | TRBD1 | TRBV27 | once | CASSFHRGAGANVLTF | TGTGCCAGCAGTTTTCACAGGGGGGCTGGGGCCAACGTCCTGACTTTC
TRBJ2-1 | - | TRBV28 | - | CASSLFRQTRNYNEQFF | TGTGCCAGCAGTTTATTCCGACAGACCCGAAACTACAATGAGCAGTTCTTC
TRBJ2-7 | TRBD1 | TRBV30 | - | CAWRAPGTGIYEQYF | TGTGCCTGGAGAGCCCCCGGGACAGGTATCTACGAGCAGTACTTC
TRBJ2-5 | TRBD1 | TRBV28 | - | CASSTRQGQETQYF | TGTGCCAGCAGCACCAGACAGGGGCAAGAGACCCAGTACTTC
TRBJ2-1 | - | TRBV29-1 | once | CSVERAGDEQFF | TGCAGCGTTGAAAGGGCGGGCGATGAGCAGTTCTTC
TRBJ1-1 | TRBD1 | TRBV7-3 | - | CASSRRQGAEAFF | TGTGCCAGCAGCCGTCGACAGGGGGCTGAAGCTTTCTTT
TRBJ2-5 | TRBD2 | TRBV5-1 | - | CASSGGREGPRETQYF | TGCGCCAGCAGCGGTGGACGGGAGGGCCCTCGAGAGACCCAGTACTTC
TRBJ1-5 | TRBD1 | TRBV9 | - | CASSATGGQNQPQHF | TGTGCCAGCAGCGCCACAGGGGGCCAGAATCAGCCCCAGCATTTT
TRBJ2-3 | - | TRBV9 | - | CASSPFGDSRPTDTQYF | TGTGCCAGCAGCCCCTTCGGGGACTCGAGGCCCACAGATACGCAGTATTTT
TRBJ1-1 | TRBD1 | TRBV24-1 | - | CATSDPGTGGLAFF | TGTGCCACCAGTGACCCCGGGACAGGAGGATTAGCTTTCTTT
TRBJ1-1 | - | TRBV7-3 | - | CASSFAGDTEAFF | TGTGCCAGCAGCTTCGCAGGGGACACTGAAGCTTTCTTT
TRBJ2-1 | TRBD1 | TRBV20-1 | - | CSGQGKDEQFF | TGCAGTGGACAGGGGAAGGATGAGCAGTTCTTC
TRBJ1-1 | TRBD1 | TRBV2 | once | CASHRDREEAFF | TGTGCCAGCCACCGGGACAGGGAGGAAGCTTTCTTT
TRBJ2-2 | - | TRBV5-1 | - | CASSSKIGGGGPGELFF | TGCGCCAGCAGCTCGAAGATCGGAGGGGGCGGACCCGGGGAGCTGTTTTTT
TRBJ1-5 | - | TRBV30 | - | CAWSAPTGQPQHF | TGTGCCTGGAGCGCCCCAACCGGTCAGCCCCAGCATTTT
TRBJ2-1 | TRBD1 | TRBV24-1 | - | CATRGTEGNNEQFF | TGTGCCACCAGGGGGACAGAGGGGAACAATGAGCAGTTCTTC
TRBJ2-3 | - | TRBV25-1 | once | CASSAPVPDTQYF | TGTGCCAGCAGTGCCCCCGTCCCAGATACGCAGTATTTT
TRBJ2-7 | TRBD2 | TRBV18 | - | CASSQLAADYEQYF | TGTGCCAGCTCACAACTAGCGGCGGACTACGAGCAGTACTTC
TRBJ2-5 | - | TRBV11-2 | - | CASSLDRQQETQYF | TGTGCCAGCAGCTTAGATAGACAGCAAGAGACCCAGTACTTC
TRBJ1-1 | - | TRBV18 | - | CASSPSDGEAFF | TGTGCCAGCTCACCAAGCGACGGGGAAGCTTTCTTT
TRBJ1-6 | - | TRBV30 | - | CAWSPWFLGDYNSPLHF | TGTGCCTGGAGTCCCTGGTTCCTCGGGGACTATAATTCACCCCTCCACTTT
TRBJ2-7 | - | TRBV7-9 | - | CASSLSITYEQYF | TGTGCCAGCAGCTTATCTATCACCTACGAGCAGTACTTC
TRBJ2-2 | - | TRBV7-8 | - | CASSSPSGELFF | TGTGCCAGCAGCTCCCCTTCGGGGGAGCTGTTTTTT
TRBJ2-5 | TRBD2 | TRBV3-1/TRBV3-2 | - | CASSRGAGGPPETQYF | TGTGCCAGCAGCCGAGGAGCGGGGGGGCCTCCGGAGACCCAGTACTTC
TRBJ2-7 | - | TRBV4-3 | once | CASSQVHWLVEGSYEQYF | TGCGCCAGCAGCCAAGTCCATTGGCTGGTGGAGGGGTCCTACGAGCAGTACTTC
TRBJ1-6 | - | TRBV19 | - | CAVQSERKNSPLHF | TGTGCCGTCCAATCGGAGAGGAAGAATTCACCCCTCCACTTT
TRBJ1-1 | - | TRBV5-1 | - | CASSLNMNTEAFF | TGCGCCAGCAGCTTAAACATGAACACTGAAGCTTTCTTT
TRBJ1-5 | TRBD1 | TRBV20-1 | - | CSASGQGPTQPQHF | TGCAGTGCTAGTGGACAGGGGCCAACGCAGCCCCAGCATTTT
TRBJ2-2 | - | TRBV5-4 | few | CASSFRGNTGELFF | TGTGCCAGCAGCTTCCGAGGGAACACCGGGGAGCTGTTTTTT
TRBJ1-2 | TRBD1 | TRBV18 | - | CASSPRGGSANYGYTF | TGTGCCAGCTCACCAAGAGGGGGCTCAGCTAACTATGGCTACACCTTC
TRBJ1-2 | - | TRBV15 | - | CATSRLNGNGYTF | TGTGCCACCAGCAGATTAAACGGGAATGGCTACACCTTC
TRBJ1-1 | - | TRBV7-9 | - | CASSLRQPTEAFF | TGTGCCAGCAGCTTACGACAGCCCACTGAAGCTTTCTTT
TRBJ1-4 | TRBD1 | TRBV9 | few | CASSPGTERKNEKLFF | TGTGCCAGCAGCCCCGGGACAGAAAGAAAAAATGAAAAACTGTTTTTT
TRBJ1-5 | - | TRBV7-2 | - | CASSLAGQPQHF | TGTGCCAGCAGCTTAGCGGGCCAGCCCCAGCATTTT
TRBJ2-3 | - | TRBV7-2 | - | CASSQSTRITDTQYF | TGTGCCAGCAGCCAAAGTACAAGAATCACAGATACGCAGTATTTT
TRBJ2-1 | - | TRBV6-5 | - | CASSYSGGADEQFF | TGTGCCAGCAGTTACTCGGGGGGGGCCGATGAGCAGTTCTTC
TRBJ2-1 | TRBD2 | TRBV3-1/TRBV3-2 | - | CASTPSGGQGQFF | TGTGCCAGCACCCCCAGCGGGGGTCAAGGTCAGTTCTTC
TRBJ1-2 | - | TRBV11-1 | - | CASSFRQHYGYTF | TGTGCCAGCAGCTTCAGACAGCACTATGGCTACACCTTC
TRBJ2-2 | TRBD2 | TRBV4-2 | - | CASSQDLWRGGPRGGELFF | TGTGCCAGCAGCCAAGATTTGTGGCGGGGGGGCCCTCGAGGCGGGGAGCTGTTTTTT
TRBJ2-1 | - | TRBV7-3 | - | CASSWGGSRDNEQFF | TGTGCCAGCAGCTGGGGGGGCAGTAGGGACAATGAGCAGTTCTTC
TRBJ1-5 | - | TRBV28 | - | CASSSPGSNQPQHF | TGTGCCAGCAGTTCCCCAGGTTCCAATCAGCCCCAGCATTTT
TRBJ2-3 | TRBD2 | TRBV4-2 | once | CASSHLSGGGRSDTQYF | TGTGCCAGCAGCCATCTCTCCGGGGGAGGGCGTAGTGATACGCAGTATTTT